The 29 T cell receptor beta chains below all came from one sample that was sequenced in a study of CD4 T cells in relation to SARS-CoV-2 and coronaviruses. What these receptors recognize is not known. Libraries were prepared by immunoSEQ multiplex PCR; TCRdb keeps only in-frame clonotypes and omits some of them. This table holds around 45,000 clones, about four fifths found once. The sequenced sample consisted of naive CD4+ T cells from PBMCs, cultured in vitro. Subset of the sample: naive CD4+ T cells isolated by negative enrichment. The receptor set was obtained from an adult with COVID-19.

V is TRBV12-5 and J is TRBJ1-2, with TRBD1 matching over 7 bases. Trimming removed 5 bases from V and 2 bases from J; junction bases left unmatched: 5. Germline V gives CDR1 LGHNT, CDR2 FRNRAP. The CDR3 covers 14 residues. This CDR3 reads CASGRQGGNYGYTF. The CDR3 bases are TGTGCTAGTGGTCGACAGGGTGGAAACTATGGCTACACCTTC.

The rearrangement uses TRBV7-9 and TRBJ2-7; no clear D gene. The CDR3 is 13 residues long. V was shortened by 0 bases and J by 6 bases, with 9 bases between the two germline ends. From germline, CDR1 is SEHNR and CDR2 FQNEAQ (reference sequence). The CDR3 sequence is CASSLAAPSEQYF. The CDR3 DNA sequence: TGTGCCAGCAGCTTAGCGGCCCCATCCGAGCAGTACTTC.

This rearrangement joins TRBV6-5 to TRBJ1-2, with a possible D match to TRBD1 (5 bases). Trimming removed 2 bases at V and 6 bases at J, with 7 bases between. From germline, CDR1 is MNHEY and CDR2 SVGAGI. The CDR3 is 12 amino acids. The CDR3 DNA sequence: TGTGCCAGCAGTTACATCAGGGATGGCTACACCTTC. Its translation: CASSYIRDGYTF.

V gene TRBV27 combines with J gene TRBJ2-1; D might be TRBD2 (6 bases). This CDR3 is 14 amino acids long. Germline V gene sequence: CDR1 MNHEY, CDR2 SMNVEV (reference sequence). V was shortened by 6 bases and J by 8 bases, with 17 bases between the two germline ends. The CDR3 protein is CASRRAGSMDEQFF. In DNA, the CDR3 is TGTGCCAGCAGAAGGGCGGGATCTATGGATGAGCAGTTCTTC.

The V call is TRBV4-3, the J call TRBJ2-3, with TRBD2 matching 10 bases. V dropped 0 bases and J dropped 3; count of bases not matched to a gene: 6. Germline-derived CDR1 and CDR2 are LGHNA and YSLEER. This CDR3 spans 17 amino acids. The CDR3 loop is CASSQDILAGLTDTQYF. The CDR3 nucleotides are TGCGCCAGCAGCCAAGATATACTAGCGGGGCTAACAGATACGCAGTATTTT.

Only a few counts were recorded for this clone. The CDR3 DNA sequence: TGTGCCAGTAAAGTGGATACAGGGAACGAGCAGTACTTC. Translating gives CASKVDTGNEQYF. V gene TRBV19 combines with J gene TRBJ2-7; TRBD1 might be the D (6 bases). CDR1 and CDR2 from the germline V gene are LNHDA and SQIVND (reference sequence). V was shortened by 7 bases and J by 5 bases, with 15 bases between the two germline ends. The length of the CDR3 is 13 residues.

In this sample, this clone turned up a few times. The genes are TRBV6-1 and TRBJ1-5, with D perhaps TRBD1 (5 bases). This CDR3 spans 15 amino acids. Germline V gene data show CDR1 as MNHNS and CDR2 as SASEGT. The V end was cut by 1 base, the J end by 1 base, with 8 bases between. CDR3 nucleotide sequence: TGTGCCAGCAGTGAAGTCTGGGACAGCAATCAGCCCCAGCATTTT. Its protein is CASSEVWDSNQPQHF.

This sequence joins TRBV11-2 and TRBJ2-7, with 11 nucleotides matching TRBD1. The CDR3 is made up of 15 amino acids. Germline V lookup: CDR1 SGHAT, CDR2 FQNNGV. J was trimmed by 3 bases and V by 5 bases; bases with no gene match: 6. Here the CDR3 reads CASSDPGTGGYEQYF. CDR3 bases: TGTGCCAGCAGCGACCCCGGGACAGGGGGCTACGAGCAGTACTTC.

This chain uses TRBV3-1 (or the pseudogene TRBV3-2) with TRBJ2-3; the match to TRBD2 covers 11 bases. The V gene end was trimmed by 1 base and the J gene end by 2 bases; junction bases not matched to a gene: 8. This CDR3 comprises 18 residues. Per the germline V gene, CDR1 is LGHDT and CDR2 is YNNKEL (reference sequence). DNA for the CDR3: TGTGCCAGCAGCCAAGGGCTTAGCGGGAGGGGCTACACAGATACGCAGTATTTT. Amino acids: CASSQGLSGRGYTDTQYF.

The rearrangement links TRBV4-1 to TRBJ2-2, with D perhaps matching TRBD1 or TRBD2 (6 bases each). The CDR3 runs 21 residues. Trimming shortened V by 6 bases and J by 3 bases, and 32 bases separated the two germline ends. Germline CDR1 MGHRA, CDR2 YSYEKL. The CDR3 sequence: CASRHITTDRRAGRDTGELFF. CDR3 nucleotides: TGCGCCAGCAGACATATTACGACGGACAGACGAGCCGGGAGAGACACCGGGGAGCTGTTTTTT.

The chain carries TRBV28 and TRBJ1-3; 8 bases are a match to TRBD1. The CDR3 has 18 amino acids. Germline CDR1 MDHEN, CDR2 SYDVKM. V was pared by 6 bases and J by 2 bases, with 15 bases of the junction left unmatched. The CDR3 region is CASRVGQGLWFAGNTIYF. As DNA, the CDR3 is TGTGCCAGCAGGGTCGGACAGGGTTTGTGGTTCGCTGGAAACACCATATATTTT.

The J gene is TRBJ2-7, the V gene TRBV18; no firm D call. The CDR3 spans 13 residues. Germline V gene lookup returns CDR1 KGHSH and CDR2 LQKENI. The ends were cut back, 2 bases at V and 3 bases at J, with 8 bases in the middle. The CDR3 nucleotides are TGTGCCAGCTCACCAAGATCGAGCTACGAGCAGTACTTC. Translation gives CASSPRSSYEQYF.

The rearrangement joins TRBV2 to TRBJ1-5, with D possibly TRBD1 on 5 matching bases. This CDR3 is built from 15 residues. In germline, CDR1 is SNHLY, CDR2 FYNNEI. The V gene lost 3 bases and the J gene lost 6 bases, with 15 bases spanning the gap. The CDR3 protein is CASSDSRARIQPQHF. The CDR3 DNA reads TGTGCCAGCAGTGATAGCAGGGCCCGTATTCAGCCCCAGCATTTT.

This clone was detected only once. The CDR3 nucleotides read TGTGCCAGCAGCCAAGCGGCTGGGGGTGGGGAAGAGACCCAGTACTTC. Amino acid sequence: CASSQAAGGGEETQYF. The rearrangement joins TRBV3-1 (or the pseudogene TRBV3-2) to TRBJ2-5; either TRBD1 or TRBD2 may supply D (5 bases each). V shed 1 base and J shed 3 bases, with 15 bases lying between them. The CDR3 extends over 16 amino acids. From germline, CDR1 is LGHDT and CDR2 YNNKEL (reference sequence).

The CDR3 region has the DNA TGTGCCAGCAGCGGGACTAGGAAAGAGACCCAGTACTTC. Its translation is CASSGTRKETQYF. The chain has TRBV9 and TRBJ2-5; TRBD2 matches 7 bases. V lost 3 bases, J lost 3 bases, and 2 bases stayed unmatched. CDR1 and CDR2 from the germline V gene are SGDLS and YYNGEE. The CDR3 has 13 residues.

The chain joins TRBV7-8 to TRBJ2-4; perhaps D is TRBD1 or TRBD2 (5 bases each). Trimming pared 5 bases from V and 6 bases from J, leaving 14 bases between. Germline loops: CDR1 SGHVS, CDR2 FQNEAQ. This CDR3 contains 14 residues. The CDR3 sequence is CASSPGTGGNIQYF. As DNA, the CDR3 is TGTGCCAGCAGCCCAGGGACGGGCGGAAACATTCAGTACTTC.

The chain couples TRBV30 to TRBJ2-1, with D possibly being TRBD1 or TRBD2 (5 bases each). This CDR3 is built from 14 residues. Germline-derived CDR1 and CDR2 are GTSNPN and SVGIG (reference sequence). V lost 3 bases and J lost 6, with 15 bases in between. CDR3 nucleotides: TGTGCCTGGAGACGTTCCGGGACGACCAATGAGCAGTTCTTC. Translated: CAWRRSGTTNEQFF.

This clone was detected a few times. J is TRBJ1-1 and V is TRBV7-8, with 9 bases fitting TRBD1. CDR3 length: 14 residues. Germline values: CDR1 SGHVS, CDR2 FQNEAQ. V was pared by 4 bases and J by 4 bases, with 4 bases of the junction left unmatched. CDR3 DNA: TGTGCCAGCAGCTGGGACAGGGATGGCACTGAAGCTTTCTTT. It translates to CASSWDRDGTEAFF.

The chain employs TRBV5-6 and TRBJ2-1, with D unresolved. The CDR3 spans 11 residues. Germline V gene data show CDR1 as SGHDT and CDR2 as YYEEEE. Trimming left V 4 bases short and J 5 bases short, with 4 bases between. CDR3 sequence (DNA): TGTGCCAGCAGCATCGACAATGAGCAGTTCTTC. Translation gives CASSIDNEQFF.

The chain combines TRBV15 with TRBJ2-3; 11 bases fit TRBD2. Germline CDR1 LNHNV, CDR2 YYDKDF (reference sequence). Trimming removed 5 bases from V and 4 bases from J; junction bases left unmatched: 2. The CDR3 covers 14 residues. The chain's CDR3 is CATSVLAGADTQYF. DNA of the CDR3: TGTGCCACCAGCGTACTAGCGGGAGCAGATACGCAGTATTTT.

V is TRBV7-9 and J is TRBJ2-1, with D unresolved. The CDR3 has 12 residues. V shed 1 base and J shed 7 bases, with 5 bases lying between them. CDR1 and CDR2 (germline): SEHNR, FQNEAQ (reference sequence). For the CDR3, the DNA is TGTGCCAGCAGCTTAGTCCAGAATGAGCAGTTCTTC. It is translated as CASSLVQNEQFF. Based on the CDR3 plus reference TRBV7-9 and TRBJ2-1, the full variable domain is DTGVSQNPRHKITKRGQNVTFRCDPISEHNRLYWYRQTLGQGPEFLTYFQNEAQLEKSRLLSDRFSAERPKGSFSTLEIQRTEQGDSAMYLCASSLVQNEQFFGPGTRLTVL.

Only a few counts were recorded for this clone. This chain uses TRBV24-1 with TRBJ1-5; TRBD1 is a possible D gene (5 bases). CDR1 is KGHDR and CDR2 is SFDVKD in the germline V gene. The CDR3 length is 14 residues. V shed 7 bases and J shed 3 bases, with 12 bases lying between them. The CDR3, as DNA: TGTGCCACCAGGGGGGTCGGGCCCAATCAGCCCCAGCATTTT. This sequence encodes CATRGVGPNQPQHF.

This chain connects TRBV18 to TRBJ1-1, with D perhaps matching TRBD1 (6 bases). The length of the CDR3 is 13 residues. Germline loops: CDR1 KGHSH, CDR2 LQKENI. V lost 3 bases and J 6 bases, leaving 11 bases between the germline ends. Here the CDR3 DNA reads TGTGCCAGCTCACCGCAGGGGAGGGCTGAAGCTTTCTTT. The encoded protein is CASSPQGRAEAFF.

There are a few counts of this clone. The chain combines TRBV10-1 with TRBJ2-2; tentative D call: TRBD2 (6 bases). This CDR3 is 14 amino acids long. Germline V gives CDR1 WNHNN, CDR2 SYGVQD (reference sequence). V lost 6 bases and J 5 bases, leaving 13 bases between the germline ends. CDR3 residues: CASRNTGETGELFF. The DNA of the CDR3 is TGCGCCAGCAGGAATACGGGAGAAACCGGGGAGCTGTTTTTT.

In DNA, the CDR3 is TGTGCCAGCAGTTTTAGCGTCGGACCCCTCCACTTT. Translated: CASSFSVGPLHF. The chain has TRBV27 and TRBJ1-6; D is undetermined. Germline V gene sequence: CDR1 MNHEY, CDR2 SMNVEV (reference sequence). The CDR3 is 12 residues long. Trimming shortened V by 3 bases and J by 12 bases, and 9 bases separated the two germline ends.

This clone was observed a single time. V is TRBV2 and J is TRBJ1-2; no firm D call. Germline V gives CDR1 SNHLY, CDR2 FYNNEI. The ends were cut back, 6 bases at V and 2 bases at J, with 16 bases in the middle. CDR3 size: 15 residues. CDR3 residues: CASREFSQGNYGYTF. CDR3 bases: TGTGCCAGCAGAGAATTCTCCCAAGGCAACTATGGCTACACCTTC.

This clone was detected only once. The genes are TRBV7-9 and TRBJ2-3; D unclear. Germline values: CDR1 SEHNR, CDR2 FQNEAQ (reference sequence). The germline V and J ends were trimmed by 2 bases and 5 bases, with 8 bases remaining between them. The CDR3 has 13 amino acids. The CDR3 region is CASSLYMGDTQYF. CDR3 nucleotide sequence: TGTGCCAGCAGCTTATATATGGGAGATACGCAGTATTTT.

This chain joins TRBV15 and TRBJ2-1, with D possibly TRBD2 on 6 matching bases. This CDR3 is 12 amino acids long. Looked up from germline, CDR1 is LNHNV and CDR2 is YYDKDF (reference sequence). V lost 6 bases, J lost 11 bases, and 14 bases lay in between. The DNA for the CDR3 is TGTGCCACCAGGGGGGGTGGCGTAAAGCAGTTCTTC. Translated, it gives CATRGGGVKQFF.

This clone showed up just once. The V and J genes are TRBV7-9 and TRBJ1-4, with D possibly being TRBD1 (6 bases). Per germline, CDR1 SEHNR and CDR2 FQNEAQ (reference sequence). This CDR3 has 16 amino acids. V was shortened by 2 bases and J by 7 bases, with 17 bases between the two germline ends. The chain's CDR3 is CASSLLLSGAGEKLFF. In nucleotides, the CDR3 is TGTGCCAGCAGCTTACTCTTATCGGGGGCAGGTGAAAAACTGTTTTTT.